Listed here are 8 T cell receptor beta chains from one sample, sequenced in a study of T cell responses to AZD1222 COVID-19 vaccine. Some clones are missing from TCRdb's copy, which holds only in-frame ones; the method was immunoSEQ multiplex PCR. Counted here are 100,000 or so clones, roughly 89% occurring once; the ten biggest clones make up about 40%. Sequenced here: peripheral blood, sampled 28 days after the second AZD1222 dose. These receptors all come from an adult who received the AZD1222 COVID-19 vaccine.

The chain is built from TRBV5-1 and TRBJ2-1; 14 bases are a match to TRBD2. The CDR3 totals 17 residues. Germline-derived CDR1 and CDR2 are SGHRS and YFSETQ. Trimming cost V 4 bases and J 4 bases; bases outside gene matches: 7. The CDR3 DNA follows: TGCGCCAGCAGCGGAGGGACTAGCGGGAGAGGTTACAATGAGCAGTTCTTC. It encodes CASSGGTSGRGYNEQFF.

The chain links TRBV18 to TRBJ1-5; D call uncertain. This CDR3 region has 15 residues. The germline gives CDR1 KGHSH, CDR2 LQKENI. V dropped 2 bases and J dropped 3 bases, with 11 bases sitting between them. CDR3 in amino acids: CASSPRQVPNQPQHF. CDR3 sequence (DNA): TGTGCCAGCTCACCAAGGCAGGTTCCCAATCAGCCCCAGCATTTT.

The rearrangement uses TRBV28 and TRBJ1-6; 7 bases fit TRBD1. Germline V CDR1 and CDR2: MDHEN, SYDVKM. The CDR3 is made up of 16 amino acids. V dropped 6 bases and J dropped 1; count of bases not matched to a gene: 6. The DNA for the CDR3 is TGTGCCAGCAGCCCACAGGGGTGGTCCTATAATTCACCCCTCCACTTT. It encodes CASSPQGWSYNSPLHF.

The chain links TRBV29-1 to TRBJ2-5, with D hard to call. The CDR3 consists of 11 residues. Germline values: CDR1 SQVTM, CDR2 ANQGSEA. Trimming took off 4 bases at V and 3 bases at J, with 6 bases between the two ends. This CDR3 is CSVGVEETQYF. The CDR3 region has the DNA TGCAGCGTTGGGGTTGAAGAGACCCAGTACTTC. The full variable domain, with the rest looked up from reference TRBV29-1 and TRBJ2-5, is SAVISQKPSRDICQRGTSLTIQCQVDSQVTMMFWYRQQPGQSLTLIATANQGSEATYESGFVIDKFPISRPNLTFSTLTVSNMSPEDSSIYLCSVGVEETQYFGPGTRLLVL.

This clone came up once. This chain connects TRBV5-1 to TRBJ2-7; 10 nucleotides line up with TRBD2. CDR1 is SGHRS, CDR2 YFSETQ, per germline. V lost 4 bases to trimming and J lost 6 bases; unmatched junction nucleotides: 13. The CDR3 is made up of 16 amino acids. Written as DNA, the CDR3 is TGCGCCAGCAGCACCCTTCTAGCGGGAGCCCCTTCCGAGCAGTACTTC. The encoded protein is CASSTLLAGAPSEQYF.

J is TRBJ2-3 and V is TRBV7-2, with 7 bases that match TRBD1. Germline V gene data show CDR1 as SGHTA and CDR2 as FQGNSA. This CDR3 is built from 14 residues. Germline trimming cut 4 bases from V and 1 base from J; bases unmatched to any gene: 2. CDR3 protein: CASSSGTGTDTQYF. In nucleotides, the CDR3 is TGTGCCAGCAGCTCAGGGACAGGCACAGATACGCAGTATTTT.

The rearrangement uses TRBV4-1 and TRBJ1-4, with no clear D. The ends were cut back, 0 bases at V and 5 bases at J, with 7 bases in the middle. The CDR3 extends over 14 amino acids. Germline CDR1 MGHRA, CDR2 YSYEKL. The CDR3 sequence: CASSQDPVNEKLFF. The DNA for the CDR3 is TGCGCCAGCAGCCAAGATCCCGTGAATGAAAAACTGTTTTTT.

The V call is TRBV6-2 or TRBV6-3, the J call TRBJ2-7; D remains ambiguous. The V end lost 6 bases, the J end lost 0 bases, and 12 bases lay between the germline ends. The CDR3 contains 14 residues. Looked up from germline, CDR1 is MNHEY and CDR2 is SVGEGT. The CDR3 region has the DNA TGTGCCAGCAGCAACAACGGCTTCTCCTACGAGCAGTACTTC. It specifies CASSNNGFSYEQYF.